Shown below are 32 T cell receptor beta chains from a single sample sequenced in a study of post-analysis software for immune sequencing data. Overall study results and limits: The five TRBV segments detected at higher frequency in patients than in controls included TRBV5-6, TRBV5-1 and TRBV20-1.

Unique molecular identifiers tagged the TCR beta cDNA libraries. Using its own MiXCR run on the PCR reads, TCRdb lists one record per CDR3 protein. The table lists hundreds of thousands of distinct CDR3 sequences, around 40% of them singletons, with more than 1.5% in the top ten. The antigens of these receptors remain unknown. The sample comprised blood. Receptors originate from a girl aged 5-17 years with multiple sclerosis.

This clonotype was seen only a few times. The rearrangement uses TRBV5-1 and TRBJ1-2; D is undetermined. CDR1 and CDR2 from the germline V gene are SGHRS and YFSETQ. The CDR3 runs 17 residues. Trimming shortened V by 0 bases and J by 8 bases, and 23 bases separated the two germline ends. CDR3 protein: CASSLARLQPIPQGYTF. The DNA for the CDR3 is TGCGCCAGCAGCTTGGCAAGATTGCAGCCTATCCCCCAGGGCTACACCTTC.

This clonotype was observed at least ten times. The chain employs TRBV12-3 or TRBV12-4 and TRBJ2-3; 9 bases agree with TRBD1. The J segment lost 3 bases and the V segment lost 5 bases, leaving 6 bases of the junction unmatched. The CDR3 loop spans 15 amino acids. CDR3 loop: CASSPPGQGTDTQYF. CDR3 nucleotide sequence: TGTGCCAGCAGTCCTCCGGGACAGGGTACAGATACGCAGTATTTT.

The rearrangement joins TRBV29-1 to TRBJ2-7; 9 nucleotides line up with TRBD1. Germline V gene sequence: CDR1 SQVTM, CDR2 ANQGSEA. Germline trimming cut 7 bases from V and 4 bases from J; bases unmatched to any gene: 11. CDR3 length equals 14 residues. The CDR3 DNA sequence: TGCAGCGCCGCGGGGGACAGGGTCGGATACGAGCAGTACTTC. Amino acids: CSAAGDRVGYEQYF.

V and J are TRBV4-1 and TRBJ1-2, with D unresolved. The germline gives CDR1 MGHRA, CDR2 YSYEKL. The CDR3 is made up of 13 amino acids. V was pared by 3 bases and J by 8 bases, with 13 bases between. CDR3 nucleotide sequence: TGCGCCAGCAGCCACCGAGATGGCCAGGGCTACACCTTC. Translation gives CASSHRDGQGYTF.

The rearrangement joins TRBV6-6 to TRBJ1-2; D is unresolved. The CDR3 is made up of 13 amino acids. Germline V gene lookup returns CDR1 MNHNY and CDR2 SVGAGI (reference sequence). V lost 7 bases and J lost 4, with 13 bases in between. The DNA for the CDR3 is TGTGCCAGCATGAGAGGGCAAAGCTATGGCTACACCTTC. Translating gives CASMRGQSYGYTF.

The chain uses TRBV7-9 and TRBJ2-5; D is ambiguous. Trimming removed 6 bases from V and 4 bases from J, with 9 bases in between. This CDR3 region has 12 residues. CDR1 SEHNR and CDR2 FQNEAQ come from the germline V gene (reference sequence). The CDR3 loop is CASRPSPETQYF. The CDR3 nucleotides are TGTGCCAGCAGGCCCTCCCCAGAGACCCAGTACTTC.

A note on this clonotype: Being one base from a much bigger clone, this may be a read error. This chain uses TRBV20-1 with TRBJ1-5; 8 bases are shared with TRBD1. The V and J ends lost 3 bases and 6 bases, in that order; junction bases with no gene match: 10. Germline V CDR1 and CDR2: DFQATT, SNEGSKA (reference sequence). The CDR3 covers 15 residues. CDR3 region: CSARRDRKHGQPQHF. The CDR3 DNA follows: TGCAGTGCTAGGCGGGACAGGAAGCACGGTCAGCCCCAGCATTTT.

The DNA of the CDR3 is TGTTGTACGCCCGGGACAGAATTACAAGAGACCCAGTACTTC. It specifies CCTPGTELQETQYF. The gene calls are TRBV10-3 and TRBJ2-5; 7 nucleotides match TRBD1. This CDR3 spans 14 amino acids. Germline assignment: CDR1 ENHRY and CDR2 SYGVKD.

This clonotype has at least ten counts. The chain couples TRBV20-1 to TRBJ2-1; the D is unclear. The germline V gene has CDR1 DFQATT and CDR2 SNEGSKA (reference sequence). Trimming pared 6 bases from V and 3 bases from J, leaving 18 bases between. The CDR3 totals 15 residues. Written as DNA, the CDR3 is TGCAGTGCCACAATTCCCGGAATAGGCTACAATGAGCAGTTCTTC. This translates into CSATIPGIGYNEQFF.

This clonotype has more than one count but fewer than ten. The CDR3 protein is CASSFRGGPNNEQFF. CDR3 nucleotide sequence: TGTGCCAGCAGTTTTCGCGGCGGGCCCAACAATGAGCAGTTCTTC. This chain joins TRBV12-3 or TRBV12-4 and TRBJ2-1, with TRBD2 as a possible D gene (5 bases). This CDR3 contains 15 residues. The V and J ends lost 3 bases and 5 bases respectively, with 14 bases between them.

V gene TRBV20-1 combines with J gene TRBJ2-2; either TRBD1 or TRBD2 may fit D (5 bases each). V was trimmed by 3 bases and J by 6 bases, leaving 11 bases between them. In germline, CDR1 is DFQATT, CDR2 SNEGSKA (reference sequence). The CDR3 is made up of 13 amino acids. This chain's CDR3 is CSASRDASGELFF. The DNA of the CDR3 is TGCAGTGCTAGTAGGGACGCCTCCGGGGAGCTGTTTTTT.

The rearrangement links TRBV7-2 to TRBJ2-5; a weak D match, TRBD2 (6 bases). CDR3 size: 13 residues. In germline, CDR1 is SGHTA, CDR2 FQGNSA. Trimming removed 4 bases at V and 3 bases at J, with 9 bases between. For the CDR3, the DNA is TGTACCAGCAGCTCGCGGGGAGAAGAGACCCAGTACTTC. Its protein product is CTSSSRGEETQYF.

This clonotype has a count of ten or more. The chain joins TRBV6-4 to TRBJ2-1; 9 bases line up with TRBD2. V trimming: 3 bases; J trimming: 0 bases; junction bases outside the gene matches: 0. The CDR3 runs to 15 residues. The germline CDR1 and CDR2 sequences are MRHNA and SNTAGT. The CDR3: CASSEAGGSYNEQFF. Written as DNA, the CDR3 is TGTGCCAGCAGTGAAGCGGGGGGCTCCTACAATGAGCAGTTCTTC.

The chain couples TRBV7-2 to TRBJ2-5; D is undetermined. The DNA end is more similar to TRBJ2-7, so the J call may be wrong. The CDR3 runs 16 residues. CDR1 is SGHTA and CDR2 is FQGNSA in the germline V gene. The CDR3 is CASSLGRAAYLYEQYF. CDR3 bases: TGTGCCAGCAGCTTAGGTCGAGCAGCGTACCTTTACGAGCAGTACTTC.

This CDR3 reads CASSQAGREAQYF. The CDR3 nucleotides are TGTGCCAGCAGCCAAGCTGGGCGGGAAGCGCAGTATTTT. The chain couples TRBV3-1 to TRBJ2-3, with a weak D call TRBD2 (6 bases). Per germline, CDR1 LGHDT and CDR2 YNNKEL (reference sequence). Trimming pared 1 base from V and 10 bases from J, leaving 12 bases between. The CDR3 loop spans 13 amino acids.

The gene calls are TRBV6-6 and TRBJ1-2, with TRBD1 identical over 7 bases. CDR3 length: 14 residues. V gave up 4 bases and J gave up 5 bases; unmatched junction bases: 7. CDR1 is MNHNY, CDR2 SVGAGI, per germline (reference sequence). The CDR3 spells CASSSAQGIYGYTF. The CDR3 region has the DNA TGTGCCAGCAGTTCCGCACAGGGGATATATGGCTACACCTTC.

The sample holds a few counts of this clonotype. The chain is built from TRBV19 and TRBJ2-7; 11 bases agree with TRBD1. The CDR3 spans 14 residues. J was trimmed by 7 bases and V by 5 bases; bases with no gene match: 7. Germline V CDR1 and CDR2: LNHDA, SQIVND (reference sequence). DNA for the CDR3: TGTGCCAGTAGTCGTGGACAGGGGGCAGGAGAGCAGTACTTC. It translates to CASSRGQGAGEQYF.

V is TRBV18 and J is TRBJ2-7; TRBD1 aligns across 10 bases. CDR1 and CDR2 (germline): KGHSH, LQKENI. CDR3 size: 15 residues. V trimming: 3 bases; J trimming: 2 bases; junction bases outside the gene matches: 4. In DNA, the CDR3 is TGTGCCAGCTCACCTTCCGGACAGGGGGCCTACGAGCAGTACTTC. Translation gives CASSPSGQGAYEQYF.

This clonotype was counted only a few times. The chain links TRBV6-2 or TRBV6-3 to TRBJ2-1; D is perhaps TRBD1 or TRBD2 (5 bases each). This CDR3 has 16 residues. The ends were cut back, 0 bases at V and 8 bases at J, with 17 bases in the middle. Germline V gives CDR1 MNHEY, CDR2 SVGEGT. The CDR3 loop is CASSYSTGTPLDEQFF. The CDR3 bases are TGTGCCAGCAGTTACTCGACCGGGACCCCTTTGGATGAGCAGTTCTTC.

This clonotype was picked up a small number of times. The chain joins TRBV29-1 to TRBJ1-2; no clear D. Germline assignment: CDR1 SQVTM and CDR2 ANQGSEA. This CDR3 contains 11 residues. The V gene lost 2 bases and the J gene lost 7 bases, with 8 bases spanning the gap. The DNA for the CDR3 is TGCAGCGTTGAATCGGAATCTGGCTACACCTTC. Residues: CSVESESGYTF.

In its sample, this clonotype was seen a few times. This chain joins TRBV4-1 and TRBJ2-1, with TRBD2 matching 9 bases. The V gene end was trimmed by 1 base and the J gene end by 2 bases; junction bases not matched to a gene: 6. The CDR3 has 17 amino acids. Germline CDR1 and CDR2: MGHRA and YSYEKL. The CDR3 DNA sequence: TGCGCCAGCAGCCAAGTGAAGCGGGGGGCCCCCTACAATGAGCAGTTCTTC. This sequence encodes CASSQVKRGAPYNEQFF.

The V and J genes are TRBV11-2 and TRBJ2-7; TRBD2 matches at 11 bases. Germline CDR1 reads SGHAT; CDR2 reads FQNNGV. CDR3 length equals 16 residues. The V segment lost 5 bases and the J segment 2 bases; nucleotides outside the gene matches: 8. CDR3 coding DNA: TGTGCCAGCAGCCTACGGACTAGCGGGTTGCCCTACGAGCAGTACTTC. Translated: CASSLRTSGLPYEQYF.

This clonotype was seen more than once but under ten times. V and J are TRBV7-6 and TRBJ2-1; D may be TRBD2 (5 bases). In germline, CDR1 is SGHVS, CDR2 FNYEAQ. Deletions cut 1 base from V and 10 bases from J, with 11 bases between. This CDR3 is 13 amino acids long. This chain's CDR3 is CASSLERWSEQFF. In DNA form, the CDR3 reads TGTGCCAGCAGCTTAGAGCGGTGGTCGGAGCAGTTCTTC.

This clonotype was picked up a small number of times. This rearrangement joins TRBV12-3 or TRBV12-4 to TRBJ2-1; tentative D call: TRBD2 (5 bases). This CDR3 is built from 15 residues. Trimming removed 5 bases from V and 0 bases from J, with 11 bases in between. CDR3 in amino acids: CASSRTGSSYNEQFF. In DNA, the CDR3 is TGTGCCAGCAGTCGGACGGGGAGCTCCTACAATGAGCAGTTCTTC.

In this sample, this clonotype turned up a few times. The rearrangement joins TRBV7-2 to TRBJ1-6; 7 positions match TRBD1. The V and J ends lost 7 bases and 6 bases, in that order; junction bases with no gene match: 9. There are 15 residues in the CDR3. In germline, CDR1 is SGHTA, CDR2 FQGNSA. In DNA, the CDR3 is TGTGCCAGCAAAGGCGGGACAGACAGTAATTCACCCCTCCACTTT. Amino acid sequence: CASKGGTDSNSPLHF. Complete variable domain (other parts from reference TRBV7-2 and TRBJ1-6): GAGVSQSPSNKVTEKGKDVELRCDPISGHTALYWYRQSLGQGLEFLIYFQGNSAPDKSGLPSDRFSAERTGGSVSTLTIQRTQQEDSAVYLCASKGGTDSNSPLHFGNGTRLTVT.

This chain uses TRBV27 with TRBJ2-7; D is undetermined. In germline, CDR1 is MNHEY, CDR2 SMNVEV (reference sequence). Trimming left V 0 bases short and J 0 bases short, with 9 bases between. CDR3 size: 15 residues. CDR3 sequence: CASSLSRARSYEQYF. Here the CDR3 DNA reads TGTGCCAGCAGTTTATCCCGCGCTCGCTCCTACGAGCAGTACTTC.

This clonotype was seen only a few times. This rearrangement joins TRBV29-1 to TRBJ1-2, with no clear D. There are 15 residues in the CDR3. The V and J ends lost 7 bases and 5 bases respectively, with 23 bases between them. Germline CDR1 is SQVTM and CDR2 is ANQGSEA. The DNA for the CDR3 is TGCAGCGCCAAATCTACCGGGAGTAGGTTTTATGGCTACACCTTC. Translation: CSAKSTGSRFYGYTF.

The chain carries TRBV12-3 or TRBV12-4 and TRBJ1-2, with 7 positions matching TRBD1. The CDR3 contains 16 residues. The V segment lost 3 bases and the J segment 8 bases; nucleotides outside the gene matches: 15. CDR3 DNA sequence: TGTGCCAGCAGTTTGGTGTATCTGTCACAGGGGAGCGGCTACACCTTC. Protein sequence: CASSLVYLSQGSGYTF.

At least ten counts were recorded for this clonotype. The J gene is TRBJ2-6, the V gene TRBV3-1, with D possibly being TRBD2 (5 bases). CDR3 length equals 15 residues. Germline lookup yields CDR1 LGHDT and CDR2 YNNKEL (reference sequence). Trimming shortened V by 1 base and J by 4 bases, and 8 bases separated the two germline ends. CDR3: CASSQAGEGANVLTF. CDR3 DNA: TGTGCCAGCAGCCAAGCCGGGGAGGGGGCCAACGTCCTGACTTTC.

About this clonotype itself: Here the CDR3 omits its conserved ending phenylalanine or tryptophan, so a read error is the likely source. The genes are TRBV20-1 and TRBJ1-3; 7 bases agree with TRBD1. Trimming cost V 3 bases and J 0 bases; bases outside gene matches: 8. This CDR3 is 16 amino acids long. Germline values: CDR1 DFQATT, CDR2 SNEGSKA (reference sequence). CDR3 sequence: CSASPGQPISGNTIYL. For the CDR3, the DNA is TGCAGTGCTAGCCCGGGACAGCCTATCTCTGGAAACACCATATATTTG.

The chain is built from TRBV29-1 and TRBJ2-7, with D unclear. This CDR3 has 14 residues. Germline loops: CDR1 SQVTM, CDR2 ANQGSEA. The V end was cut by 3 bases, the J end by 7 bases, with 19 bases between. CDR3 sequence: CSVEGSSSLNEQYF. The CDR3 coding sequence is TGCAGCGTTGAGGGTAGCTCGAGTCTCAATGAGCAGTACTTC.

This clonotype has just a few counts. The V call is TRBV7-9, the J call TRBJ1-2; D is perhaps TRBD1 (6 bases). This CDR3 is 14 amino acids long. Trimming stripped 5 bases from V and 3 bases from J, with 13 bases between. Germline CDR1 reads SEHNR; CDR2 reads FQNEAQ (reference sequence). In DNA, the CDR3 is TGTGCCAGCAGCATTACAGGGCCGGACTATGGCTACACCTTC. Translated: CASSITGPDYGYTF.